This TCR beta chain stems from a study of early T cells in non-severe SARS-CoV-2 infection. Study context: Chains were unpaired, as sequencing was done on bulk RNA from unsorted whole blood.

This clonotype has just a few counts. As yet, its antigen is unknown. Attachment of unique molecular identifiers to individual cDNA molecules was performed. TCRdb ran MiXCR on the 5' RACE reads and lists one entry per CDR3 protein. Of about 69,000 distinct CDR3 sequences listed, about an eighth were seen once; the top ten hold 11% to 15%. The CDR3 is made up of 16 amino acids. Germline V lookup: CDR1 SGHAT, CDR2 FQNNGV. The germline V and J ends were trimmed by 0 bases and 1 base, with 11 bases remaining between them. Notes on the study in general: A preference for anti-spike CD8 responses marked VDJdb matching, which missed private and CD4 specificities.

The sample consisted of whole blood. This chain joins TRBV11-2 and TRBJ2-3; possibly TRBD1 or TRBD2 for D (5 bases each). The clonotype was recovered from an adult who was a healthcare worker with PCR-confirmed SARS-CoV-2 infection or an uninfected control (not recorded which). The CDR3 spells CASSLDVRGRTDTQYF. The CDR3 DNA reads as TGTGCCAGCAGCTTAGATGTTCGGGGCCGCACAGATACGCAGTATTTT.